These 6 T cell receptor beta chains originate from one sample sequenced in a study of control samples from healthy donors and cancer patients. Clones were read by immunoSEQ multiplex PCR, and TCRdb kept only the in-frame ones, dropping some. This repertoire shows just over 30,000 clones, approximately 93% found once; its top ten account for more than 6.5%. The sequencing sample was made of blood. These TCRs come from a man between 60 and 75 years old in good health.

The rearrangement links TRBV24-1 to TRBJ1-5, with unresolved D. The germline V gene has CDR1 KGHDR and CDR2 SFDVKD. The V end lost 3 bases, the J end lost 3 bases, and 8 bases lay between the germline ends. The CDR3 covers 14 residues. The CDR3 DNA follows: TGTGCCACCAGTGATGTAGGTTACAATCAGCCCCAGCATTTT. Its protein is CATSDVGYNQPQHF.

The J gene is TRBJ2-6, the V gene TRBV2; 8 positions agree with TRBD1. V lost 5 bases, J lost 0 bases, and 6 bases stayed unmatched. The length of the CDR3 is 17 residues. Germline-derived CDR1 and CDR2 are SNHLY and FYNNEI. The CDR3 coding sequence is TGTGCCAGCAGTCGACAGGGGACCATCTCTGGGGCCAACGTCCTGACTTTC. Protein: CASSRQGTISGANVLTF.

V gene TRBV11-2 combines with J gene TRBJ1-6; the D gene is possibly TRBD1 (6 bases). Germline V gene lookup returns CDR1 SGHAT and CDR2 FQNNGV. This CDR3 has 14 amino acids. Trimming removed 5 bases at V and 9 bases at J, with 14 bases between. The CDR3 DNA reads TGTGCCAGCAGCCCAAGAGGGGGGACTTCACCCCTCCACTTT. Protein sequence: CASSPRGGTSPLHF.

This clone was counted once. The gene calls are TRBV11-2 and TRBJ1-3; D is uncertain. The germline V gene has CDR1 SGHAT and CDR2 FQNNGV. The CDR3 is 14 residues long. Trimming took off 5 bases at V and 2 bases at J, with 10 bases between the two ends. This CDR3 reads CASSTGVAGNTIYF. CDR3 coding DNA: TGTGCCAGCAGCACGGGTGTTGCTGGAAACACCATATATTTT.

V usage is TRBV19 and J usage is TRBJ1-2; D might be TRBD1 (6 bases). Trimming shortened V by 6 bases and J by 3 bases, and 8 bases separated the two germline ends. CDR3 size: 12 residues. CDR1 is LNHDA and CDR2 is SQIVND in the germline V gene (reference sequence). CDR3 loop: CASRDSHYGYTF. For the CDR3, the DNA is TGTGCCAGTAGGGACAGCCACTATGGCTACACCTTC.

This chain joins TRBV5-1 and TRBJ2-5; 9 positions agree with TRBD1. Germline V gene lookup returns CDR1 SGHRS and CDR2 YFSETQ. This CDR3 contains 15 residues. The ends lost 1 base at V and 2 bases at J; junction bases unmatched: 3. The CDR3 loop reads CASSLTGGLQETQYF. The CDR3 DNA sequence: TGCGCCAGCAGCTTGACAGGGGGCCTGCAAGAGACCCAGTACTTC.